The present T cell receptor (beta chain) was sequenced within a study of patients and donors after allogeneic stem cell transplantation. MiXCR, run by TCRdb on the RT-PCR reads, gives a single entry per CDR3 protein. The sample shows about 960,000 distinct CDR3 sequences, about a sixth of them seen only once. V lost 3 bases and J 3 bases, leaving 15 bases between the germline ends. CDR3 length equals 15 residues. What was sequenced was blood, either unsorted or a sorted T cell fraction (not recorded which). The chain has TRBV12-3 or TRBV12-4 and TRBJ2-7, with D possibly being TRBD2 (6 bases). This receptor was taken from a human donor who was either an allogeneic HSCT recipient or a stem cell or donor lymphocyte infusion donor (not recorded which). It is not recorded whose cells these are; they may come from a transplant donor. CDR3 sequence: CASSFGGPDLYEQYF. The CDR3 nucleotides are TGTGCCAGCAGTTTTGGAGGGCCCGACCTCTACGAGCAGTACTTC.